Sequencing of this T cell receptor (beta chain) was carried out in a study of vaccination and CD4 T cells after COVID-19. Study summary: SARS-CoV-2 was confirmed by nasal swab PCR; disease was mild in fewer than 10, severe in one. Controls had a CEFX pool, an HIV-1 Nef pool, or no peptide added. Convalescent patients gave post-COVID blood a median around 91 days post-diagnosis, range 35 to 161.

The Oncomine TCR Beta short-read assay sequenced DNA from cultured CD4+ T cells. Genomic DNA extraction was carried out from cultured CD4+ T cells. TCRdb processed the PCR reads anew with MiXCR; each CDR3 protein has one entry. The sample lists about 26,000 distinct CDR3 sequences; approximately 41% were seen once. A note on this clonotype: Its antigen is not known.

The CDR3 runs to 16 residues. The germline V gene has CDR1 SGHAT and CDR2 FQNNGV. The J segment lost 3 bases and the V segment lost 0 bases, leaving 2 bases of the junction unmatched. The time point: late sampling 161 to 241 days after vaccination in a few convalescent patients. Specified treatment: roughly ten-day PBMC culture with coronavirus spike peptide pools or control peptides (ViraFEST assay). This clonotype was obtained from a human donor who had recovered from COVID-19. The source material was CD4+ T cells from blood, cultured in vitro, sampled about 7 months after SARS-CoV-2 vaccination. This chain uses TRBV11-2 with TRBJ2-7; 13 positions match TRBD2. The chain's CDR3 is CASSLDRLAGGYEQYF. In DNA form, the CDR3 reads TGTGCCAGCAGCTTAGATAGACTAGCGGGAGGCTACGAGCAGTACTTC.